The text below deals with one T cell receptor (beta chain). Those enrolled, adults aged about 18 to 89 years, came from some 23 US areas. In Cohort 3, a recovered donor had either two negative PCRs, clearance, or symptom resolution. The data stem from a study of blood T cell repertoires in COVID-19. Study context: COVID-19 samples, acute and convalescent, were from the United States, Italy and Spain.

CDR1 is LNHDA and CDR2 is SQIVND in the germline V gene (reference sequence). V was clipped by 3 bases and J by 9 bases, with 12 bases between them. The CDR3 runs to 14 residues. Profiling relied on immunoSEQ multiplex PCR, and the TCRdb table lists in-frame clones only, not all of them. Of 190,000 or so clones detected, around four fifths appear once; the ten largest clones hold approximately 8.7%. The source of this sequence is a man in his forties who had recovered from COVID-19. The sequenced material came from PBMCs or T cells enriched from blood (not recorded which). The chain is built from TRBV19 and TRBJ1-6, with D perhaps matching TRBD1 (5 bases). CDR3 sequence: CASSMRGIGSPLHF. CDR3 in DNA: TGTGCCAGTAGTATGCGGGGGATCGGTTCACCCCTCCACTTT.